These 28 T cell receptor beta chains came from one sample sequenced in a study of blood T cells in healthy people across ages. The authors ran a second PCR of roughly 6 to 12 cycles using a sample-barcoded 5' primer and a J-beta primer mix. MiXCR, run by TCRdb on the 5' RACE reads, gives a single entry per CDR3 protein. Here the sample spans approximately 580,000 distinct CDR3 sequences, nearly 25% being singletons. The data also belong to a second study, concerning T cells of mothers and their children.

The sample comprised blood. The receptors come from a boy younger than 18 in good health.

This clonotype was observed many times. V usage is TRBV20-1 and J usage is TRBJ1-1; 8 nucleotides agree with TRBD1. CDR1 is DFQATT, CDR2 SNEGSKA, per germline (reference sequence). V shed 2 bases, J shed 3 bases, and the junction held 8 bases outside the gene matches. This CDR3 has 15 amino acids. CDR3 amino acids: CSARSPEQGDTEAFF. The CDR3 DNA follows: TGCAGTGCTAGATCGCCCGAACAGGGGGACACTGAAGCTTTCTTT.

This clonotype was counted between two and nine times. J is TRBJ2-5 and V is TRBV29-1; D is unresolved. CDR3 length equals 12 residues. The V end was cut by 4 bases, the J end by 2 bases, with 8 bases between. Germline V gives CDR1 SQVTM, CDR2 ANQGSEA. CDR3 DNA: TGCAGCGTTGTTAAGGTACAAGAGACCCAGTACTTC. As protein: CSVVKVQETQYF.

This clonotype was observed a handful of times. The chain carries TRBV15 and TRBJ2-1; 7 bases map to TRBD1. The DNA matches TRBJ2-7 better at its end, which makes the J call doubtful. In germline, CDR1 is LNHNV, CDR2 YYDKDF (reference sequence). This CDR3 spans 13 amino acids. CDR3 bases: TGTGCCACCAGCAGAGGGGACAGCCCCGAGCAGTACTTC. Protein sequence: CATSRGDSPEQYF.

The chain joins TRBV7-2 to TRBJ2-5; the D gene is possibly TRBD1 (6 bases). The germline gives CDR1 SGHTA, CDR2 FQGNSA. Trimming shortened V by 5 bases and J by 9 bases, and 25 bases separated the two germline ends. The CDR3 extends over 16 amino acids. The CDR3 loop reads CASSPPLPGHGKAQYF. The CDR3 bases are TGTGCCAGCAGCCCACCTCTTCCGGGACACGGGAAGGCCCAGTACTTC.

The V call is TRBV7-8, the J call TRBJ2-7; 10 nucleotides align to TRBD1. J lost 7 bases, V lost 1 base, and 10 bases had no gene match. CDR1 and CDR2 from the germline V gene are SGHVS and FQNEAQ. The CDR3 totals 16 residues. The CDR3 nucleotides are TGTGCCAGCAGCTTAGGTCTCGGGACAGGGGTTGGTGAGCAGTACTTC. Translation gives CASSLGLGTGVGEQYF.

The V and J genes are TRBV12-3 or TRBV12-4 and TRBJ1-2; no clear D gene. The V and J ends lost 11 bases and 10 bases respectively, with 17 bases between them. CDR3 length: 11 residues. CDR3 sequence reads: CAALSLGNYTF. The CDR3 coding sequence is TGTGCCGCACTCAGCCTGGGGAACTACACCTTC.

This clonotype appeared a few times. The CDR3 reads CSVEGQLLRDGYTF. In DNA form, the CDR3 reads TGCAGCGTTGAAGGACAGCTTCTTAGGGATGGCTACACCTTC. The chain employs TRBV29-1 and TRBJ1-2, with D tentatively TRBD1 (5 bases). Germline V gives CDR1 SQVTM, CDR2 ANQGSEA. The CDR3 covers 14 residues. V lost 1 base and J 6 bases, leaving 15 bases between the germline ends.

CDR3 nucleotides: TGTGCCAGCAGCTTAGAGTGGGGGGAAACAGAGACCCAGTACTTC. It codes for CASSLEWGETETQYF. This chain uses TRBV11-2 with TRBJ2-5; possible D gene TRBD2, 6 bases. This CDR3 spans 15 amino acids. V was clipped by 0 bases and J by 4 bases, with 12 bases between them. Germline V gene lookup returns CDR1 SGHAT and CDR2 FQNNGV.

This chain links TRBV29-1 with TRBJ2-5, with D unresolved. Matching the DNA end better, TRBJ2-1 makes the J call doubtful. CDR3 length equals 10 residues. CDR1 is SQVTM, CDR2 ANQGSEA, per germline. CDR3 coding DNA: TGCAGCGTTGAGGTCTATGAGCAGTTCTTC. As protein: CSVEVYEQFF.

This clonotype was detected a few times. This chain uses TRBV12-3 or TRBV12-4 with TRBJ2-5, with D maybe TRBD2 (6 bases). Trimming shortened V by 6 bases and J by 13 bases, and 24 bases separated the two germline ends. CDR3 length: 14 residues. DNA of the CDR3: TGTGCCAGCAGCCCCTGGGGGGACTTCTACGAGCTGTACTTC. Translating gives CASSPWGDFYELYF.

This chain connects TRBV27 to TRBJ2-7; 8 positions agree with TRBD1. CDR1 and CDR2 (germline): MNHEY, SMNVEV (reference sequence). CDR3 length: 20 amino acids. Unmatched junction bases numbered 18, after V lost 0 bases and J lost 2 bases. The CDR3 nucleotides read TGTGCCAGCAGTTTATCGATAAACCGACTACCCAGGACAGGGACCTACGAGCAGTACTTC. Translation: CASSLSINRLPRTGTYEQYF.

The chain is built from TRBV6-5 and TRBJ2-7; weak D call: TRBD2 (5 bases). Trimming left V 2 bases short and J 0 bases short, with 8 bases between. The germline CDR1 and CDR2 sequences are MNHEY and SVGAGI. The CDR3 loop spans 14 amino acids. CDR3 amino acids: CASSYERNSYEQYF. As DNA, the CDR3 is TGTGCCAGCAGTTACGAGCGGAACTCCTACGAGCAGTACTTC.

The chain combines TRBV2 with TRBJ2-1, with 7 nucleotides matching TRBD2. The J call may not be correct, given that the DNA end is closer to TRBJ2-5. From germline, CDR1 is SNHLY and CDR2 FYNNEI. The CDR3 is made up of 14 amino acids. CDR3 sequence (DNA): TGTGCCAGCAGTGAAGCGGCGGGGAGGGTGACCCAGTACTTC. Encoded protein: CASSEAAGRVTQYF.

The J gene is TRBJ2-5, the V gene TRBV3-1; 9 bases are shared with TRBD2. Per germline, CDR1 LGHDT and CDR2 YNNKEL (reference sequence). The J segment lost 0 bases and the V segment lost 1 base, leaving 6 bases of the junction unmatched. This CDR3 is 17 amino acids long. CDR3 residues: CASSQVRLAGNQETQYF. CDR3 DNA sequence: TGTGCCAGCAGCCAAGTCAGGCTAGCGGGGAACCAAGAGACCCAGTACTTC.

The chain has TRBV6-1 and TRBJ1-2, with unresolved D. There are 14 residues in the CDR3. The germline V gene encodes CDR1 MNHNS and CDR2 SASEGT. V gave up 1 base and J gave up 5 bases, with 11 bases separating them. Written as DNA, the CDR3 is TGTGCCAGCAGTGAAGTGAAGGCATCGTATGGCTACACCTTC. It encodes CASSEVKASYGYTF.

V and J are TRBV25-1 and TRBJ1-1; D is possibly TRBD1 (5 bases). The CDR3 runs to 15 residues. The germline V and J ends were trimmed by 3 bases and 0 bases, with 11 bases remaining between them. Germline V gene data show CDR1 as MGHDK and CDR2 as SYGVNS. The CDR3 here is CASSEFSGLNTEAFF. The CDR3 DNA sequence: TGTGCCAGCAGTGAGTTCTCAGGGTTGAACACTGAAGCTTTCTTT. The full variable domain, completed using reference TRBV25-1 and TRBJ1-1, is EADIYQTPRYLVIGTGKKITLECSQTMGHDKMYWYQQDPGMELHLIHYSYGVNSTEKGDLSSESTVSRIRTEHFPLTLESARPSHTSQYLCASSEFSGLNTEAFFGQGTRLTVV.

The chain carries TRBV9 and TRBJ2-5, with TRBD2 identical over 8 bases. Unmatched junction bases numbered 10, after V lost 0 bases and J lost 0 bases. The germline V gene has CDR1 SGDLS and CDR2 YYNGEE. The CDR3 runs to 18 residues. CDR3 residues: CASSVVGSGAINQETQYF. CDR3 coding DNA: TGTGCCAGCAGCGTAGTTGGTAGCGGGGCGATTAACCAAGAGACCCAGTACTTC.

The V and J genes are TRBV4-1 and TRBJ2-1; a weak D match, TRBD2 (6 bases). CDR1 is MGHRA, CDR2 YSYEKL, per germline. Trimming cost V 0 bases and J 15 bases, with 12 bases left between them. CDR3 length: 12 amino acids. CDR3 sequence: CASSQDGEEPFF. DNA for the CDR3: TGCGCCAGCAGCCAAGATGGGGAGGAACCGTTCTTC.

In this sample, this clonotype turned up a few times. The chain employs TRBV29-1 and TRBJ2-7; 10 bases are a match to TRBD1. The CDR3 spans 13 residues. Germline loops: CDR1 SQVTM, CDR2 ANQGSEA. CDR3 nucleotides: TGCAGGCCCAACCCGGGACAGGGGAACGAGCAGTACTTC. It translates to CRPNPGQGNEQYF.

This clonotype was detected a few times. J is TRBJ2-1 and V is TRBV20-1; tentatively, D is TRBD1 (6 bases). The V gene's germline CDR1 is DFQATT and CDR2 SNEGSKA (reference sequence). Between the trimmed V and J ends, which lost 0 bases and 2 bases, there was a span of 17 bases. The CDR3 runs to 17 residues. Written as DNA, the CDR3 is TGCAGTGCTAGAGATCTCCCCAGGGGTGCCACCTACAATGAGCAGTTCTTC. Translating it yields CSARDLPRGATYNEQFF.

This clonotype was seen only a few times. The rearrangement links TRBV7-9 to TRBJ2-5; no clear D. CDR1 is SEHNR, CDR2 FQNEAQ, per germline (reference sequence). CDR3 size: 12 residues. Trimming took off 1 base at V and 4 bases at J, with 4 bases between the two ends. Here the CDR3 reads CASSLESETQYF. The CDR3 DNA reads TGTGCCAGCAGCTTAGAGTCAGAGACCCAGTACTTC.

The chain combines TRBV19 with TRBJ1-5; D perhaps matches TRBD1 (6 bases). Germline V gene data show CDR1 as LNHDA and CDR2 as SQIVND (reference sequence). V was clipped by 1 base and J by 13 bases, with 11 bases between them. The CDR3 is made up of 12 amino acids. The CDR3 region is CASSIGRQEQHF. CDR3 DNA sequence: TGTGCCAGTAGTATAGGGCGACAGGAGCAGCATTTT.

The rearrangement links TRBV7-3 to TRBJ2-5, with 12 nucleotides matching TRBD2. The assigned J gene may be wrong: the sequence end matches TRBJ2-1 better. This CDR3 region has 15 residues. Germline V CDR1 and CDR2: SGHTA, FQGTGA. CDR3 bases: TGTGCCAGCAGCTTAGGACTAGCGGGAATGAATGAGCAGTTCTTC. This translates into CASSLGLAGMNEQFF.

This clonotype was seen a few times. The genes are TRBV12-3 or TRBV12-4 and TRBJ2-4; 12 positions agree with TRBD2. The length of the CDR3 is 14 residues. V shed 5 bases, J shed 15 bases, and the junction held 11 bases outside the gene matches. The CDR3 spells CASSAGLAGGARYF. In DNA, the CDR3 is TGTGCCAGCAGTGCGGGACTAGCGGGCGGAGCCCGGTACTTC.

This clonotype was counted a few times. This chain connects TRBV5-1 to TRBJ2-4; D is undetermined. Germline lookup yields CDR1 SGHRS and CDR2 YFSETQ. This CDR3 has 14 residues. V dropped 1 base and J dropped 5 bases, with 10 bases sitting between them. CDR3 in amino acids: CASSLSSQENIQYF. The CDR3 DNA follows: TGCGCCAGCAGCTTGTCGAGTCAGGAAAACATTCAGTACTTC.

The chain recombines TRBV14 with TRBJ1-2; D is undetermined. V shed 0 bases and J shed 5 bases, with 7 bases lying between them. The CDR3 extends over 13 amino acids. The V gene's germline CDR1 is SGHDN and CDR2 FVKESK. The CDR3 loop reads CASSQDTRYGYTF. The CDR3 bases are TGTGCCAGCAGCCAAGATACCCGGTATGGCTACACCTTC.

The chain employs TRBV5-1 and TRBJ1-2; 7 bases match TRBD1. CDR1 and CDR2 (germline): SGHRS, YFSETQ. This CDR3 has 17 amino acids. The V segment lost 0 bases and the J segment 6 bases; nucleotides outside the gene matches: 14. This CDR3 is CASSLAGGTANYNGYTF. The CDR3 nucleotides read TGCGCCAGCAGCTTGGCCGGAGGGACAGCTAACTACAATGGCTACACCTTC.

V and J are TRBV7-2 and TRBJ2-2; D remains ambiguous. This CDR3 spans 12 amino acids. The ends were cut back, 1 base at V and 8 bases at J, with 5 bases in the middle. Per germline, CDR1 SGHTA and CDR2 FQGNSA. The CDR3 sequence is CASSLEWGELFF. The CDR3 DNA reads TGTGCCAGCAGCTTAGAGTGGGGGGAGCTGTTTTTT.